This T cell receptor (beta chain) was observed in a study of early T cells in non-severe SARS-CoV-2 infection. Across the study: Unsorted whole blood bulk RNA was sequenced, with unpaired chains. Overall study findings and caveats: Matches to VDJdb favored anti-spike CD8 responses and missed private and CD4 specificities.

Individual cDNA molecules received unique molecular identifiers during library preparation. Each CDR3 protein is one row after TCRdb ran MiXCR on the 5' RACE reads. This sample has about 35,000 distinct CDR3 sequences, with under 7% found just once. This clonotype was found a few times. Its antigen remains unknown. The germline gives CDR1 SGHRS, CDR2 YFSETQ. Trimming pared 0 bases from V and 0 bases from J, leaving 6 bases between. The CDR3 length is 15 residues. The rearrangement uses TRBV5-1 and TRBJ2-2, with no clear D. Sequenced material: whole blood. The sequence was collected from an adult who was a healthcare worker with PCR-confirmed SARS-CoV-2 infection or an uninfected control (not recorded which). CDR3 DNA: TGCGCCAGCAGCTTGGGGCCAGCGAACACCGGGGAGCTGTTTTTT. Amino acids: CASSLGPANTGELFF.